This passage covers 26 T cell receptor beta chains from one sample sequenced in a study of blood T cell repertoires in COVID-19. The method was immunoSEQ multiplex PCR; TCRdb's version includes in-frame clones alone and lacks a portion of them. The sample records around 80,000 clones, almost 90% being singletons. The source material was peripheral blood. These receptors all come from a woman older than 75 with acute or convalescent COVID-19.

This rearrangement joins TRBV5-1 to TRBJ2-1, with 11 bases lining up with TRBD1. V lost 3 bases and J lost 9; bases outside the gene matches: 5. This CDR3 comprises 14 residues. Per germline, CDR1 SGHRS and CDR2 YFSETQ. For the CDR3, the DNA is TGCGCCAGCAGCTCCAGGACAGGGGGCTTTGAGCAGTTCTTC. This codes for CASSSRTGGFEQFF.

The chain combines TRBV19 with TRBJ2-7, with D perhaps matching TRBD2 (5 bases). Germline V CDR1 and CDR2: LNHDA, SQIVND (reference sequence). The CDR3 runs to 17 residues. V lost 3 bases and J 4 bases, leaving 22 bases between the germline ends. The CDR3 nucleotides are TGTGCCAGTAGTATCGGACCAATGAGGGAGCTGTATTACGAGCAGTACTTC. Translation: CASSIGPMRELYYEQYF.

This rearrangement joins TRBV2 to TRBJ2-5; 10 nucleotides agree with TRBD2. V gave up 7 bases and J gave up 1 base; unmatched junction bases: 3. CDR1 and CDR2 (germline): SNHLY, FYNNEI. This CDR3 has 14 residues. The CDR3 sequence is CASKIAGGQETQYF. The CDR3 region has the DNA TGTGCCAGCAAAATAGCGGGGGGCCAAGAGACCCAGTACTTC.

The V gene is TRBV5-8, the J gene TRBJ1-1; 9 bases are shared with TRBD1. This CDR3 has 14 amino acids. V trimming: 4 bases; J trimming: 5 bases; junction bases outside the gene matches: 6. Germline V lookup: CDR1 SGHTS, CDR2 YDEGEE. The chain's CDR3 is CASSQGTGWTEAFF. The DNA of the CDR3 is TGTGCCAGCAGCCAGGGGACAGGGTGGACTGAAGCTTTCTTT.

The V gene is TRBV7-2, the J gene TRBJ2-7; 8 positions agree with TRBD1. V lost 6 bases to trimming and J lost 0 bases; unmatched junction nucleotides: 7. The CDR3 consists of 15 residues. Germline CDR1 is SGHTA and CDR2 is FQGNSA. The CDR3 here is CASRRGTGTSYEQYF. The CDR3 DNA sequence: TGTGCCAGCAGACGAGGGACAGGCACCTCCTACGAGCAGTACTTC.

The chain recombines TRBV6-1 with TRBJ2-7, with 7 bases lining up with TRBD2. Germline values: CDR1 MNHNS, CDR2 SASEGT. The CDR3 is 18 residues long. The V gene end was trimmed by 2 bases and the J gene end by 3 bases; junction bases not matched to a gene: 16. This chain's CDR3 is CASSEFTGGNPSRYEQYF. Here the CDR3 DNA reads TGTGCCAGCAGTGAATTCACGGGAGGCAATCCCTCACGCTACGAGCAGTACTTC.

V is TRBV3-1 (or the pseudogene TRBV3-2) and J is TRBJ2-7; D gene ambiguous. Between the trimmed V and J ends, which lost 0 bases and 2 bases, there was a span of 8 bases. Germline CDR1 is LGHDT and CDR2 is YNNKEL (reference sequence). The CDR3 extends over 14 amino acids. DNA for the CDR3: TGTGCCAGCAGCCAAGATACGACACCCTACGAGCAGTACTTC. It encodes CASSQDTTPYEQYF.

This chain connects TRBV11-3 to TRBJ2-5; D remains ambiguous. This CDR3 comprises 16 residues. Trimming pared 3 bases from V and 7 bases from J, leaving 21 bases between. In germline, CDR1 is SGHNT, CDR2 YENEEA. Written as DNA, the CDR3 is TGTGCCAGCAGCTTGGGCGTGTCTCCTGGTGCTGCGACCCAGTACTTC. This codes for CASSLGVSPGAATQYF.

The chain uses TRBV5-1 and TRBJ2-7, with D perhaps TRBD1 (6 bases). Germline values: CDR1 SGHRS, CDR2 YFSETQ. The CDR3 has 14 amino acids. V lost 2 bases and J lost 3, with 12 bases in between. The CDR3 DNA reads TGCGCCAGCAGCTTAGGACAGAGAATCTACGAGCAGTACTTC. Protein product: CASSLGQRIYEQYF.

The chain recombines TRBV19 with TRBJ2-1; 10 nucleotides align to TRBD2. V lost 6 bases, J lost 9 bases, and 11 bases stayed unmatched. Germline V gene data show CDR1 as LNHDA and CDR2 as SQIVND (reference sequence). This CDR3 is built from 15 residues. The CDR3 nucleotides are TGTGCCAGTAGGACACCGGGACTAGCGTCGACTGAGCAGTTCTTC. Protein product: CASRTPGLASTEQFF.

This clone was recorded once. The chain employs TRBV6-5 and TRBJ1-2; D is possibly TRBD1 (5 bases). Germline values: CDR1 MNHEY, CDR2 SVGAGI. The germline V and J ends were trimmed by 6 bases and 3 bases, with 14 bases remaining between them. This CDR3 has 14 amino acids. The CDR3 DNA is TGTGCCAGCAGAACATCCCAGGGTTACTATGGCTACACCTTC. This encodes CASRTSQGYYGYTF.

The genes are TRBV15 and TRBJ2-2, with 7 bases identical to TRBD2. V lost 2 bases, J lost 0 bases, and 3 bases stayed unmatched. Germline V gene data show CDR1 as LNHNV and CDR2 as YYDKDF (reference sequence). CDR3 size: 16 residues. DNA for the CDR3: TGTGCCACCAGCAGAACGGGAGGCGCGAACACCGGGGAGCTGTTTTTT. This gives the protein CATSRTGGANTGELFF.

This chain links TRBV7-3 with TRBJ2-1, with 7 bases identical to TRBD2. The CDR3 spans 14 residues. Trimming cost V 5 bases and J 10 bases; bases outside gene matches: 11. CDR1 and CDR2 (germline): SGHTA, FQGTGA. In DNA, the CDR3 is TGTGCCAGCAGCGCCCAAGGCGGGAGACAGGAGCAGTTCTTC. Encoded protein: CASSAQGGRQEQFF.

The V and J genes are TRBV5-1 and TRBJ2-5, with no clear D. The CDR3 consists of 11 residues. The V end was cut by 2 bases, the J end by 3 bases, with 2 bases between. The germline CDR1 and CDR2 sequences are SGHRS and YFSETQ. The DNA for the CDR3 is TGCGCCAGCAGCTTCGAAGAGACCCAGTACTTC. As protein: CASSFEETQYF.

The CDR3 DNA reads as TGTGCCAGCTCACCTAACCTAGCCTATGAGCAGTTCTTC. This codes for CASSPNLAYEQFF. The chain uses TRBV18 and TRBJ2-1; D might be TRBD2 (5 bases). CDR3 size: 13 residues. V lost 3 bases and J 8 bases, leaving 11 bases between the germline ends. Germline V CDR1 and CDR2: KGHSH, LQKENI.

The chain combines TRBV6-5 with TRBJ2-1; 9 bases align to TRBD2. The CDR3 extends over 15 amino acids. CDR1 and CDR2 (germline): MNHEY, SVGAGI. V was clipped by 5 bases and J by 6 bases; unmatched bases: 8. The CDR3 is CASSPLAGGINEQFF. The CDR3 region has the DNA TGTGCCAGCAGTCCTTTGGCGGGAGGGATCAATGAGCAGTTCTTC.

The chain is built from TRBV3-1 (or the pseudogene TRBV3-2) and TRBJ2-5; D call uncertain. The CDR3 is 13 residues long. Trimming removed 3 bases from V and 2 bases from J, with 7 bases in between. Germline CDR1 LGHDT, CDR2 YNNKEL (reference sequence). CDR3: CASSQQTQETQYF. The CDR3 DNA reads TGTGCCAGCAGCCAGCAGACTCAAGAGACCCAGTACTTC.

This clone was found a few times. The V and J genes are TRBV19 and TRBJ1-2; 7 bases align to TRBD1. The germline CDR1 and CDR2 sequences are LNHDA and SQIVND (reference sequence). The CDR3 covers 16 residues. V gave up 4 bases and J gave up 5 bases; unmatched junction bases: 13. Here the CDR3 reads CASSRPRLGQSYGYTF. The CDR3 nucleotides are TGTGCCAGTAGTAGGCCTCGCTTGGGACAGAGTTATGGCTACACCTTC.

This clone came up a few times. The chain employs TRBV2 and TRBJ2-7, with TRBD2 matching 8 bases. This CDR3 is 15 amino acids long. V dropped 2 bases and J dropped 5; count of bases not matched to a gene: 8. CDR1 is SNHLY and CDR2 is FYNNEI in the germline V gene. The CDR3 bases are TGTGCCAGCAGTGAATACCGGGGGGGGCTTGACGAGCAGTACTTC. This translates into CASSEYRGGLDEQYF.

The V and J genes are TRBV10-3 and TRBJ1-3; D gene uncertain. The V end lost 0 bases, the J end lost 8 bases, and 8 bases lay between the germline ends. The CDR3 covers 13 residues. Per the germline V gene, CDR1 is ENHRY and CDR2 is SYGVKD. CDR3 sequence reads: CAISESAGYTIYF. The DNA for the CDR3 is TGTGCCATCAGTGAGTCGGCAGGATACACCATATATTTT.

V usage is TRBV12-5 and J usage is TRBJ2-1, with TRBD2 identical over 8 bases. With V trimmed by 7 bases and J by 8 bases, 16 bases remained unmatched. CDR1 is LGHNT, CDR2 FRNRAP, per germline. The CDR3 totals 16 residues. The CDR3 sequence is CASAGGLLAVRDEQFF. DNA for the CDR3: TGTGCTAGTGCCGGGGGGCTACTAGCGGTTAGGGATGAGCAGTTCTTC.

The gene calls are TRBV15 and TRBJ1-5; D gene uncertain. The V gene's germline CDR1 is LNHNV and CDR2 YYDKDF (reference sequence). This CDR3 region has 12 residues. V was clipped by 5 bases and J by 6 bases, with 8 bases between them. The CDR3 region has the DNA TGTGCCACCAGCCCCGCGGTTCAGCCCCAGCATTTT. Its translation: CATSPAVQPQHF. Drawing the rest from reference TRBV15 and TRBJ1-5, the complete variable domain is DAMVIQNPRYQVTQFGKPVTLSCSQTLNHNVMYWYQQKSSQAPKLLFHYYDKDFNNEADTPDNFQSRRPNTSFCFLDIRSPGLGDTAMYLCATSPAVQPQHFGDGTRLSIL.

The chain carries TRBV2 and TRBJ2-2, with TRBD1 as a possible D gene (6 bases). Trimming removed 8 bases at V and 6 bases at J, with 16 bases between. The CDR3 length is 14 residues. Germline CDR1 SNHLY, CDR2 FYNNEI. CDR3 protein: CASDKGGLAGELFF. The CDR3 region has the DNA TGTGCCAGCGACAAAGGGGGTTTGGCCGGGGAGCTGTTTTTT.

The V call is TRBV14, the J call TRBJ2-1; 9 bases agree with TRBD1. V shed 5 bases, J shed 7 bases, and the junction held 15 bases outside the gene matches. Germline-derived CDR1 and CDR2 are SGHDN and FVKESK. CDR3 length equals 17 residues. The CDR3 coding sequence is TGTGCCAGCAGCGAAAGAAAACAGGGGGCGTCTAGGAATGAGCAGTTCTTC. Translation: CASSERKQGASRNEQFF.

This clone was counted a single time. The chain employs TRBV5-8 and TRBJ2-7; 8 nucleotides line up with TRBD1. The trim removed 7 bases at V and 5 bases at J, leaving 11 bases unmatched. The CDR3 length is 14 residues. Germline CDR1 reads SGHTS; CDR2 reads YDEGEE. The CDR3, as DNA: TGTGCCAGCGCCCTAGGACAGGGTTTCCACGAGCAGTACTTC. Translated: CASALGQGFHEQYF.

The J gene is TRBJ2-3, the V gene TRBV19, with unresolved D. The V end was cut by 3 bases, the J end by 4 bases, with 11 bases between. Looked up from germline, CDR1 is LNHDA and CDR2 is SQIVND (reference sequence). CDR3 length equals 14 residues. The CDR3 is CASSINRGADTQYF. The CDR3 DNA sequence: TGTGCCAGTAGTATTAATAGAGGCGCAGATACGCAGTATTTT.